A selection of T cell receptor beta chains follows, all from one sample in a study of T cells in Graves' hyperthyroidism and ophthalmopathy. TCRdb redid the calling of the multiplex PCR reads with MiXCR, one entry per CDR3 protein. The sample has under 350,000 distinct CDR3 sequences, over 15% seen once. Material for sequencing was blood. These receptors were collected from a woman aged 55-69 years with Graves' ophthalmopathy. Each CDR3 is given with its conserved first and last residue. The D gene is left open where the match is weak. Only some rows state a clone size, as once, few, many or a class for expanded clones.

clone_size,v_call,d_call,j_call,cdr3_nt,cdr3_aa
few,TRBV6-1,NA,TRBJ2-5,TGTGCCAGCAGTCCCGACTACAGTGAAGAGACCCAGTACTTC,CASSPDYSEETQYF
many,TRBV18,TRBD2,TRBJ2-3,TGTGCCAGCTCACCACCGAGGCCTAGCGGCCGAAATGATACGCAGTATTTT,CASSPPRPSGRNDTQYF
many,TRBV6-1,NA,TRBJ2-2,TGTGCCAGTTCAGCCCAGGGTCCCGGGGAGCTGTTTTTT,CASSAQGPGELFF
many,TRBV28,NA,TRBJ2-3,TGTGCCAGCAGTTCGCCAAGGAAGCCCCAGGATACGCAGTATTTT,CASSSPRKPQDTQYF
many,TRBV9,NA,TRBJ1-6,TGTGCCAGCAGCGTAGCCTTGGACTGGAATTCACCCCTCCACTTT,CASSVALDWNSPLHF
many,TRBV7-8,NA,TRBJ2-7,TGTGCCAGCAGCACTAACGCAGGGGAAGTTACCCACGAGCAGTACTTC,CASSTNAGEVTHEQYF
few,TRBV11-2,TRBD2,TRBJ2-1,TGTGCCAGCAGCTGGGGGACTAGCGGGAATGGCGGCGATGAGCAGTTCTTC,CASSWGTSGNGGDEQFF
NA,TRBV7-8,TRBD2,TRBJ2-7,TGTGCCAGCAGCTTAGACCCGGGACTAGCGGGGACCAGCTTC,CASSLDPGLAGTSF
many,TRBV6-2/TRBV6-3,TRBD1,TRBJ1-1,TGTGCCAGCACCGAATACGCCGGGACAGTGAACACTGAAGCTTTCTTT,CASTEYAGTVNTEAFF
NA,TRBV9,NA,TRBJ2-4,TGTGCCAGCAGCGCCAGGACGGTTGAAAACATTCAGTACTTC,CASSARTVENIQYF
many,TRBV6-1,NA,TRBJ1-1,TGTGCCAGCTCCTTGGGGGGACACGGTGAAGCTTTCTTT,CASSLGGHGEAFF
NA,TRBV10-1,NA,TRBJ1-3,TGCGCCAGCAGTGAGTCTACGTCCAGCTCTGGAAACACCATATATTTT,CASSESTSSSGNTIYF
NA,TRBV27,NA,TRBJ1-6,TGTGCCAGCAGTTTATTAGGTGCCGGGGTCTCTTCACCCCTCCACTTT,CASSLLGAGVSSPLHF
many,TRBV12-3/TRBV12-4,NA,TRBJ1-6,TGTGCCAGCAGTCCCACGGTAACAGGGCCAAATTCACCCCTCCACTTT,CASSPTVTGPNSPLHF
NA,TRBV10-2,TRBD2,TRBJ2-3,TGCGCCAGCAGACTAGCGGGGGGTAGCACAGATACGCAGTATTTT,CASRLAGGSTDTQYF
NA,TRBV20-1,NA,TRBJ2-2,TGCAGTGCTGCTGAGGGGCTCACCGGGGAGCTGTTTTTT,CSAAEGLTGELFF
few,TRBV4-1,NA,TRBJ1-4,TGCGCCAGCAGCCAACAGGGTTGGGAAAAACTGTTTTTT,CASSQQGWEKLFF
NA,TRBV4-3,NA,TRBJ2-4,TGCGCCAGCAGCCAAGAGGTCAACAGGTGGGGAAACATTCAGTACTTC,CASSQEVNRWGNIQYF
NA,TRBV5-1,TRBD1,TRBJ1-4,TGCGCCAGCAGCTTCACCGGGACAGGGGCTGAAAAACTGTTTTTT,CASSFTGTGAEKLFF
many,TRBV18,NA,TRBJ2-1,TGTGCCAGCTCACCGTTAGGGGGGTCCTACAATGAGCAGTTCTTC,CASSPLGGSYNEQFF
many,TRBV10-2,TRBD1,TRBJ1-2,TGCGCCAGCAGTGATCCGGGACAGGGTTATGGCTACACCTTC,CASSDPGQGYGYTF
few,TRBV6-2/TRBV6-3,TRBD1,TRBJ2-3,TGTGCCAGCAGTCAACAGGGGCATCGGGCAGATACGCAGTATTTT,CASSQQGHRADTQYF
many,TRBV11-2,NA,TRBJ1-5,TGTGCCAGCAGCTTAGGAGGGCGGAACAATCAGCCCCAGCATTTT,CASSLGGRNNQPQHF
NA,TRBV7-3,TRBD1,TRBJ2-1,TGTGCCAGCAGCTTAGACAGGGGGGAGCAGTCCTTC,CASSLDRGEQSF
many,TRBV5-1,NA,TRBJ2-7,TGCGCCAGCTATGGCAGGCCTGCAATTGGAGTGGAGCAGTACTTC,CASYGRPAIGVEQYF
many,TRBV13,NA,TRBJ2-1,TGTGCCAGCAGCCTCATGCAGGGAAATGAGCAGTTCTTC,CASSLMQGNEQFF
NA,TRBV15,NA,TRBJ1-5,TGTGCCACCAGCAGAGATTCCCATTCCCTAAGCAATCAGCCCCAGCATTTT,CATSRDSHSLSNQPQHF
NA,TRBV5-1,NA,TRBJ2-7,TGCGCCAGCAGGTGGGGGTCGCAGGGGAGCTACGAGCAGTACTTC,CASRWGSQGSYEQYF
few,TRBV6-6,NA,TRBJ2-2,TGTGCCAGCAGTTACTCGAGAGGCGCCGGGGAGCCGTTTTTT,CASSYSRGAGEPFF
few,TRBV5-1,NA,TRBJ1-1,TGCGCCAGCAGCTTCCAGGACAAGAACACTGAAGCTTTCTTT,CASSFQDKNTEAFF
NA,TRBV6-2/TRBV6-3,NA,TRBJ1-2,TGTGCCAGCAGATCAGACAGCCTTGGCTACACCTTC,CASRSDSLGYTF
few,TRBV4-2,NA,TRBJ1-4,TGTGCCAGCAGCCAGAATCCAGGGTCAACTAATGAAAAACTGTTTTTT,CASSQNPGSTNEKLFF
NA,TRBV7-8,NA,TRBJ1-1,TGTGCCAGCAGCTTAGCGACGGATACGTGGATGAACACTGAAGCCTCCTTT,CASSLATDTWMNTEASF
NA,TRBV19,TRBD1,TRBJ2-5,TGTGCCAGTAGTGGTACAGGGGGTCAAGCGACCCAGTACTTC,CASSGTGGQATQYF
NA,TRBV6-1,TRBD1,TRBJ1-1,TGTGCCAGCAGAAACGACAGGGGCATGAACACTGAAGCTTTCTTT,CASRNDRGMNTEAFF
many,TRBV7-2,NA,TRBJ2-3,TGTGCCAGCAGCCCGAGACGGTCTCGAGATACGCAGTATTTT,CASSPRRSRDTQYF
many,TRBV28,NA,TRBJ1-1,TGTGCCAGCAGTGGGGGCAGTTTAAGGGATGAAGCTTTCTTT,CASSGGSLRDEAFF
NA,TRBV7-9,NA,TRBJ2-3,TGTGCCAGCAGCTTAGCGTGGAGGGAGGTCCGCACAGATACGCAGTATTTT,CASSLAWREVRTDTQYF
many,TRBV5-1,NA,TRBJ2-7,TGCGCCAGCAGCTTGCTGACAGATTCTAAGGAGCAGTACTTC,CASSLLTDSKEQYF
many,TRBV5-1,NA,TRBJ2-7,TGCGCCAGCAGCCCACACAAGGACGGAGACTACGAGCAGTACTTC,CASSPHKDGDYEQYF
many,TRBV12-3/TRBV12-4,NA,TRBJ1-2,TGTGCCAGCAGTTTTTCGTTTACGACTAACTATGGCTACACCTTC,CASSFSFTTNYGYTF
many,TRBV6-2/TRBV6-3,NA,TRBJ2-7,TGTGCCAGCAGCCTCCTCAAGCGGAGCTCCTACGAGCAGTACTTC,CASSLLKRSSYEQYF
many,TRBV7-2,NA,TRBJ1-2,TGTGCCAGCAGCCCCAGTGCGGGGTATGGCTACACCTTC,CASSPSAGYGYTF
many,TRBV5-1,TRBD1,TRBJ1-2,TGCGCCAGCAGCACAGGGACAGGGGGCGTCAACTATGGCTACACCTTC,CASSTGTGGVNYGYTF
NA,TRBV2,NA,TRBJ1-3,TGTGCCAGCAGTCCTCAGGCTAGCTCTGGAAACACCATATATTTT,CASSPQASSGNTIYF
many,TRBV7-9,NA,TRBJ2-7,TGTGCCAGCAGCCCACCGGGATTTTTCTACGAGCAGTACTTC,CASSPPGFFYEQYF
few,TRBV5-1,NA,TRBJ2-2,TGCGCCAGCACCGAAGGGGGCGCGGGGAACGGGGAGCTGTTTTTT,CASTEGGAGNGELFF
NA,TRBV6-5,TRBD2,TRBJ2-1,TGTGCCAGCAGTTTCTCTTTCGGGAGGCCTCAAAATGAGCAGTTCTTC,CASSFSFGRPQNEQFF
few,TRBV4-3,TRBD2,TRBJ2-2,TGCGCCAGCAGCTATGCAGCGGGGGGATCCACCGGGGAGCTGTTTTTT,CASSYAAGGSTGELFF
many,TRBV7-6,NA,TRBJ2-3,TGTGCCAGCAGCTTTAGGGCCAGAAGCACAGATACGCAGTATTTT,CASSFRARSTDTQYF
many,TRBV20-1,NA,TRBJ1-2,TGCAGTGCTAGTTCCGGCCTCTATGGCTACACCTTC,CSASSGLYGYTF
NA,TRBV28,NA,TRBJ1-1,TGTGCCAGCAGTTTAACGCAATCGAACACTGAAGCTTTCTTT,CASSLTQSNTEAFF
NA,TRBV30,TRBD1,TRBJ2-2,TGTGCCTGGACTGTTGGGCAGGGGGCCCCCGGGGAGCTGTTTTTT,CAWTVGQGAPGELFF
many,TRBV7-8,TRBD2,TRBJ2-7,TGTGCCAGCCAGCGCGGGGGGGGGGACTGGTACGAGCAGTACTTC,CASQRGGGDWYEQYF
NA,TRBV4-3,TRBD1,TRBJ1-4,TGCGCCAGCAGCGAAGACACATTAGGGACAGGGCAAGAAAAACTGTTTTTT,CASSEDTLGTGQEKLFF
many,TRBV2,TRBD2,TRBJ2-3,TGTGCCAGCAGTGTTGGGCGGGGGGAAGGGGATACGCAGTATTTT,CASSVGRGEGDTQYF
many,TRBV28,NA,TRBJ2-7,TGTGCCAGCAGCCACGGCAGGGCAAGCGAGCAGTACTTC,CASSHGRASEQYF
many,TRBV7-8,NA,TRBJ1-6,TGTGCCAGCAGCCTACGACAGGCAAACTATAATTCACCCCTCCACTTT,CASSLRQANYNSPLHF